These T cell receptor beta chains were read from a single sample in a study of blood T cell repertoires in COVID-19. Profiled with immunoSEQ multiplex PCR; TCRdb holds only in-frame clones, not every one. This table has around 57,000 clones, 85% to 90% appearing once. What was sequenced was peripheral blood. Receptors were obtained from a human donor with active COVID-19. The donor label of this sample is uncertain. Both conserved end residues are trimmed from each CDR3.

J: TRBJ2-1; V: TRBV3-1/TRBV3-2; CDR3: ASSQVVAGPNEQF
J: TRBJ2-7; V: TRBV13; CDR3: ASSMGQDGGMEQY
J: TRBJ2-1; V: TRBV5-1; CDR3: ASSPTGAGVNEQF
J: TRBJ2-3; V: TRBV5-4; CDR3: ASSLAGRGADTQY
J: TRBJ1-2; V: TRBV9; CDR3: ASSVVTANYGYT
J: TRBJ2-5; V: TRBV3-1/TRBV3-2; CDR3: ASSSGTSGEEGRPRAY
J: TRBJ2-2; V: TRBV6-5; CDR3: ASTGETNTGELF
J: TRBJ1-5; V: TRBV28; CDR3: ASRSGGRQPQH
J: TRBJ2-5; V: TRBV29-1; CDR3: SVRAGQETQY
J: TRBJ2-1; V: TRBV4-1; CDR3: ASHGLAGGLYNEQF